The rows below give T cell receptor beta chains drawn from one sample of a study of T-cell memory formation after mild COVID-19. One entry per CDR3 protein results from TCRdb running MiXCR on the 5' RACE reads. Of 150,000 to 200,000 distinct CDR3 sequences in the sample, 11% were seen once. The specimen sequenced was PBMCs or a T cell subset sorted from them (not recorded which). The receptors were sampled from a man aged 18 to 30 who had mild COVID-19 (a few samples of this study predate the infection). Cell type and time point are not known. Both conserved end residues are part of each CDR3. The order of the fields is clone size, CDR3 length, J gene, V gene, D gene, CDR3 protein, CDR3 DNA. A D gene is named only where the DNA matches it firmly. A clone size is listed for some rows: how often the clone was seen (once, few, many), or a class if it is expanded.

>NA|17|TRBJ2-2|TRBV9|TRBD1
CASTGPRQGLNTGELFF
TGTGCCAGCACCGGCCCCCGACAGGGCTTGAACACCGGGGAGCTGTTTTTT
>NA|13|TRBJ1-3|TRBV18|NA
CASSPGAGNTIYF
TGTGCCAGCTCACCAGGGGCCGGAAACACCATATATTTT
>NA|15|TRBJ1-5|TRBV20-1|NA
CSAPIIGTDNQPQHF
TGCAGTGCTCCTATAATTGGGACGGATAATCAGCCCCAGCATTTT
>few|16|TRBJ2-1|TRBV24-1|NA
CATSDFGEGLYNEQFF
TGTGCCACCAGTGATTTTGGTGAGGGGCTTTACAATGAGCAGTTCTTC
>NA|15|TRBJ1-3|TRBV12-3/TRBV12-4|NA
CASSFPQGAGNTIYF
TGTGCCAGCAGTTTTCCGCAGGGTGCTGGAAACACCATATATTTT
>NA|14|TRBJ2-3|TRBV6-2/TRBV6-3|NA
CASSYTGDTDTQYF
TGTGCCAGCAGTTATACCGGGGACACAGATACGCAGTATTTT
>NA|13|TRBJ2-5|TRBV6-6|TRBD1
CASSSGTGITQYF
TGTGCCAGCAGTTCCGGGACAGGGATAACCCAGTACTTC
>few|13|TRBJ2-7|TRBV25-1|NA
CASIGTGAGEQYF
TGTGCCAGCATTGGGACGGGGGCCGGCGAGCAGTACTTC
>few|14|TRBJ2-5|TRBV5-1|TRBD1
CASSLKQGVETQYF
TGCGCCAGCAGCTTAAAACAGGGGGTAGAGACCCAGTACTTC
>NA|14|TRBJ1-1|TRBV20-1|TRBD1
CSATSEGQGAEAFF
TGCAGTGCTACCTCGGAGGGGCAGGGGGCTGAAGCTTTCTTT
>NA|12|TRBJ2-5|TRBV6-6|NA
CASSYGDQTQYF
TGTGCCAGCAGTTACGGCGATCAGACCCAGTACTTC
>NA|16|TRBJ2-7|TRBV14|NA
CASSQGPQGNNYEQYF
TGTGCCAGCAGCCAAGGTCCACAGGGAAACAACTACGAGCAGTACTTC
>NA|15|TRBJ2-3|TRBV5-1|NA
CASSLAGAAADTQYF
TGCGCCAGCAGCTTGGCAGGGGCGGCGGCAGATACGCAGTATTTT
>many|17|TRBJ2-3|TRBV4-1|TRBD2
CASSQSTSGGSTDTQYF
TGCGCCAGCAGCCAGTCGACTAGCGGGGGCTCCACAGATACGCAGTATTTT
>few|13|TRBJ2-2|TRBV12-3/TRBV12-4|NA
CASSLSGVGELFF
TGTGCCAGCAGTTTATCCGGAGTCGGGGAGCTGTTTTTT
>NA|14|TRBJ1-2|TRBV7-2|NA
CASSISRGSGGYTF
TGTGCCAGCAGTATCTCCAGGGGTAGTGGTGGCTACACCTTC
>NA|13|TRBJ2-7|TRBV18|NA
CASSPGSGDEQYF
TGTGCCAGCTCACCCGGGAGTGGGGACGAGCAGTACTTC
>many|12|TRBJ2-1|TRBV6-2/TRBV6-3|NA
CASSPGRGEQFF
TGTGCCAGCAGCCCGGGGCGGGGAGAGCAGTTCTTC
>few|15|TRBJ2-3|TRBV7-6|TRBD2
CASSVSGGKSDTQYF
TGTGCCAGCAGCGTGAGCGGGGGGAAGTCAGATACGCAGTATTTT
>NA|17|TRBJ1-1|TRBV11-2|NA
CASCRSRRHAMNTEAFF
TGTGCCAGCTGCAGATCTCGGCGTCACGCTATGAACACTGAAGCTTTCTTT
>few|12|TRBJ2-7|TRBV20-1|NA
CSLSRGSYEQYF
TGCAGCCTATCCAGGGGCTCCTACGAGCAGTACTTC
>NA|13|TRBJ2-7|TRBV5-1|NA
CVSSLGPQVVPYF
TGCGTCAGCAGCTTAGGCCCCCAGGTCGTTCCGTACTTC
>NA|16|TRBJ1-2|TRBV5-1|TRBD1
CASSFPGTGEDYGYTF
TGCGCCAGCAGCTTCCCCGGGACAGGGGAGGACTATGGCTACACCTTC